A selection of T cell receptor beta chains follows, all from one sample in a study of T cell responses to AZD1222 COVID-19 vaccine. Only in-frame clones appear in the TCRdb table, and some are missing; sequencing was by immunoSEQ multiplex PCR. The sample contains 150,000 to 200,000 clones, about 90% of which appear only once. The material sequenced was peripheral blood, taken 28 days after the second AZD1222 dose. These receptors were obtained from an adult who received the AZD1222 COVID-19 vaccine. The CDR3 runs from the conserved cysteine through the conserved F or W. D genes are given only for firm matches. Where a row states a size, it is once, few, many or the class of an expanded clone; other rows omit it.

NA | TRBJ2-7 | NA | TRBV19 | TGTGCCAGTAGTCTGACGACAGGCTCCCACTACGAGCAGTACTTC | CASSLTTGSHYEQYF
few | TRBJ1-1 | NA | TRBV5-1 | TGCGCCAGCAGCTGGGGGTATGACCCCGGGACCACTGAAGCTTTCTTT | CASSWGYDPGTTEAFF
NA | TRBJ2-7 | NA | TRBV7-2 | TGTGCCAGCAACCGATTGGGCTCCTACGAGCAGTACTTC | CASNRLGSYEQYF
NA | TRBJ1-4 | NA | TRBV7-9 | TGTGCCAGCAGCCCCTTGGCAACTAATGAAAAACTGTTTTTT | CASSPLATNEKLFF
NA | TRBJ2-1 | TRBD2 | TRBV14 | TGTGCCAGCAGCCAAGCGTGGACTAGCGTCGGAGAGCAGTTCTTC | CASSQAWTSVGEQFF
NA | TRBJ1-1 | NA | TRBV18 | TGTGCCAGCTCATCGGCCATGGACCTTGAAGCTTTCTTT | CASSSAMDLEAFF
NA | TRBJ1-1 | NA | TRBV5-4 | TGTGCCAGCAGCCCCGTTCAGTTCGGGAACACTGAAGCTTTCTTT | CASSPVQFGNTEAFF
NA | TRBJ1-2 | TRBD1 | TRBV6-5 | TGTGCCAGCCTCCGGGCCGCAGGGGGCGGCTATGGCTACACCTTC | CASLRAAGGGYGYTF
NA | TRBJ1-2 | TRBD1 | TRBV9 | TGTGCCAGCAGCGCTAGGCTGGGACAGGGACGGGATGGCTACACCTTC | CASSARLGQGRDGYTF
once | TRBJ1-1 | TRBD1 | TRBV11-3 | TGTGCCAGCAGCGCAGGGGGTATGAACACTGAAGCTTTCTTT | CASSAGGMNTEAFF
NA | TRBJ1-1 | NA | TRBV4-2 | TGTGCCAGCAGCCGGCGGGCGGGCTCGAGGGACACTGAAGCTTTCTTT | CASSRRAGSRDTEAFF
NA | TRBJ1-6 | NA | TRBV27 | TGTGCCAGCAGTTTATTTTACCACTCCTATAATTCACCCCTCCACTTT | CASSLFYHSYNSPLHF
NA | TRBJ2-1 | NA | TRBV30 | TGTGCCTGGAGGCCCAGGCGGGACAACCTCTACAATGAGCAGTTCTTC | CAWRPRRDNLYNEQFF
NA | TRBJ2-1 | TRBD2 | TRBV5-1 | TGCGCCAGCAGCTTGAGGACTAGCGGGGGGGCCCCCTACAATGAGCAGTTCTTC | CASSLRTSGGAPYNEQFF
NA | TRBJ1-6 | NA | TRBV3-1/TRBV3-2 | TGTGCCAGCAGCCAAGAAGGTTCACCCCTCCACTTT | CASSQEGSPLHF
NA | TRBJ2-7 | NA | TRBV5-4 | TGTGCCAGCAGCTCCAACTACGAGCAGTACTTC | CASSSNYEQYF
few | TRBJ2-3 | NA | TRBV19 | TGTGCCAGTAGTCTTCCGGGACCCCGCACAGATACGCAGTATTTT | CASSLPGPRTDTQYF
once | TRBJ2-5 | TRBD1 | TRBV3-1/TRBV3-2 | TGTGCCAGCAGCCACGGACAGGGCTTGGGGACCCAGTACTTC | CASSHGQGLGTQYF
NA | TRBJ1-1 | TRBD1 | TRBV7-2 | TGTGCCAGCAGCTCGGGGACAGGGGCAAACACTGAAGCTTTCTTT | CASSSGTGANTEAFF
NA | TRBJ1-1 | NA | TRBV2 | TGTGCCAGCAGCGACAGTTCCTATCTGAACACTGAAGCTTTCTTT | CASSDSSYLNTEAFF
NA | TRBJ1-1 | NA | TRBV25-1 | TGTGCCAGCAGTGATTCCCCCACAGGGACGACTGAAGCTTTCTTT | CASSDSPTGTTEAFF
NA | TRBJ1-3 | NA | TRBV5-4 | TGTGCCAGCAGCTTGGGGATAGGGGTTAAGGACACCATATATTTT | CASSLGIGVKDTIYF
few | TRBJ1-2 | TRBD1 | TRBV3-1/TRBV3-2 | TGTGCCAGCAGCCGCGTGGGCGGGACAGGGGGACTAAATGGCTACACCTTC | CASSRVGGTGGLNGYTF
NA | TRBJ1-1 | TRBD1 | TRBV11-2 | TGTGCCAGCAATACGCAGGGACAGCCTCACACTGAAGCTTTCTTT | CASNTQGQPHTEAFF
NA | TRBJ1-1 | NA | TRBV5-4 | TGTGCCAGCAGCTTGGGGGCTCAACGAGATTGGGGGACTGAAGCTTTCTTT | CASSLGAQRDWGTEAFF
NA | TRBJ1-1 | TRBD1 | TRBV7-2 | TGTGCCAGCAAACAGGGGGTTGATCGCACTGAAGCTTTCTTT | CASKQGVDRTEAFF
NA | TRBJ2-2 | TRBD2 | TRBV19 | TGTGCCAGTAGTACTCGACTAGCGGGGATCACCGGGGAGCTGTTTTTT | CASSTRLAGITGELFF
NA | TRBJ2-1 | NA | TRBV6-5 | TGTGCCAGCAGAGCCAACAATGAGCAGTTCTTC | CASRANNEQFF
NA | TRBJ1-2 | NA | TRBV21-1 | TGTGCCAGCAGCAAAGACGCAGGGATCTGCGGCTACACCTTC | CASSKDAGICGYTF
NA | TRBJ2-1 | TRBD2 | TRBV30 | TGTGCCGGAGGGCTGGGGGGGGACCCGTACAATGAGCAGTTCTTC | CAGGLGGDPYNEQFF
NA | TRBJ2-5 | TRBD2 | TRBV5-1 | TGCGCCAGCAGCCCGGCGGCTAGCGGGACGTACCAAGAGACCCAGTACTTC | CASSPAASGTYQETQYF
NA | TRBJ1-1 | NA | TRBV7-9 | TGTGCCAGCAGCTTACGGAATCCGGGTAGTATTACTGAAGCTTTCTTT | CASSLRNPGSITEAFF
NA | TRBJ1-4 | NA | TRBV15 | TGTGCCACCAGCAGACGACAGGCAGATAATGAAAAACTGTTTTTT | CATSRRQADNEKLFF
NA | TRBJ1-6 | NA | TRBV28 | TGTGCCAGCAGTGACGGCTCCTATAATTCACCCCTCCACTTT | CASSDGSYNSPLHF
NA | TRBJ1-5 | TRBD1 | TRBV15 | TGTGCCACCAGCACAGACAGGGGGAGTCGGCCCCAGCATTTT | CATSTDRGSRPQHF
NA | TRBJ1-5 | NA | TRBV19 | TGTGCCAGTAGTGACAGTCCCGGAGGCAATCAGCCCCAGCATTTT | CASSDSPGGNQPQHF
NA | TRBJ2-3 | NA | TRBV3-1/TRBV3-2 | TGTGCCAGCAGCCTCACGACCGCCCGCACAGATACGCAGTATTTT | CASSLTTARTDTQYF
NA | TRBJ2-7 | NA | TRBV5-6 | TGTGCCAGCAGCCGAGACCACTACGAGCAGTACTTC | CASSRDHYEQYF
NA | TRBJ2-5 | TRBD2 | TRBV27 | TGTGCCAGCAGCCGAACCCCCTTTGGCGGGAGGCAAACCGAAGAGACCCAGTACTTC | CASSRTPFGGRQTEETQYF
NA | TRBJ2-7 | TRBD2 | TRBV19 | TGTGCCAGTAGTATAGTGCTAGCGGGAGGCGAGCAGTACTTC | CASSIVLAGGEQYF
once | TRBJ2-1 | NA | TRBV19 | TGTGCCAGTAGTATAGGTCTACAGGGAAGGAATGAGCAGTTCTTC | CASSIGLQGRNEQFF
few | TRBJ1-6 | NA | TRBV2 | TGTGCCAGCAGTGAGGGGATTCCGGGTAATTCACCCCTCCACTTT | CASSEGIPGNSPLHF
NA | TRBJ1-4 | NA | TRBV4-1 | TGCGCCAGCAGCCAAGATCTTACGGATGAAAAACTGTTTTTT | CASSQDLTDEKLFF
once | TRBJ2-4 | NA | TRBV20-1 | TGCAGTGCTAGAGATAGGGGGATTCAGTACTTC | CSARDRGIQYF
NA | TRBJ2-3 | NA | TRBV2 | TGTGCCAGCTCCCAGGGGAGGGTCAGCACAGATACGCAGTATTTT | CASSQGRVSTDTQYF
NA | TRBJ1-1 | TRBD1 | TRBV10-1 | TGCGCCAGCAGTGAAAGAGAACAGGGGCAAGCTTTCTTT | CASSEREQGQAFF
once | TRBJ2-2 | NA | TRBV5-1 | TGCGCCAGCAGCCAAACCGGGGAGCTGTTTTTT | CASSQTGELFF
once | TRBJ1-2 | NA | TRBV15 | TGTGCCACCAGCATGGGGGCGGGGTATGGCTACACCTTC | CATSMGAGYGYTF
once | TRBJ1-2 | TRBD1 | TRBV7-8 | TGTGCCAGCAGCTTCAACAGGGGGGGAGAATATGGCTACACCTTC | CASSFNRGGEYGYTF